This record concerns one T cell receptor (beta chain) sequence. Its target is not known. The data stem from a study of T cell responses to AZD1222 COVID-19 vaccine. Study-level results: Females made up more of the donors, who were largely white British, and clonal diversity may have come out too low. There were repertoire samples only from the period after the peak T cell response. Within unmutated variant regions lay the reported targets of nearly half of spike-specific TCRs. Spike-specific TCR breadth and depth went up after people got two AZD1222 doses.

The CDR3 has 15 amino acids. J gave up 2 bases and V 0 bases, and 3 bases lay outside the gene matches. The germline V gene has CDR1 SGHTA and CDR2 FQGNSA. Method: immunoSEQ multiplex PCR; TCRdb's copy keeps in-frame clones and lacks some. The repertoire holds more than 35,000 clones, with approximately 86% as singletons. The receptor's source is an adult in good health. The sample here was peripheral blood, taken on day 0 of AZD1222 vaccination. The chain carries TRBV7-2 and TRBJ2-7; 8 positions agree with TRBD2. CDR3 DNA: TGTGCCAGCAGCTTAGCTGGAGCGGGGGCCTACGAGCAGTACTTC. Its translation is CASSLAGAGAYEQYF.